The sequence of this T cell receptor (beta chain) was determined in a study of T cells in Graves' hyperthyroidism and ophthalmopathy. This clonotype was picked up many times. Amplification yielded TCR beta CDR3 regions, with RNA transcripts as the source. The HTBI primer set was used in a first-round RT-PCR of the TCR CDR3. MiXCR, applied by TCRdb to the multiplex PCR reads, yields one record per CDR3 protein. Among more than 500,000 distinct CDR3 sequences listed, around 16% were seen once. Diagnostic assessment was based on clinical symptoms, serum thyroxine and TRAb, thyroid ultrasound and orbital computed tomography. Sequenced input: blood. The receptor comes from a woman in her 30s with Graves' ophthalmopathy.

For the CDR3, the DNA is TGTGCCAGCAGTACGGGACTAGGAAATGAGCAGTTCTTC. It encodes CASSTGLGNEQFF. The chain carries TRBV2 and TRBJ2-1; the match to TRBD2 covers 8 bases. V lost 5 bases and J lost 7; bases outside the gene matches: 4. The CDR3 runs 13 residues. Germline CDR1 SNHLY, CDR2 FYNNEI. Filled out from reference TRBV2 and TRBJ2-1, the complete variable domain reads EPEVTQTPSHQVTQMGQEVILRCVPISNHLYFYWYRQILGQKVEFLVSFYNNEISEKSEIFDDQFSVERPDGSNFTLKIRSTKLEDSAMYFCASSTGLGNEQFFGPGTRLTVL.